The sequence of this T cell receptor (beta chain) was determined in a study of CD8+ T cells in alopecia areata. Turning to the study itself: Treated patients were scored for severity by percent of scalp affected. Study-level results: An increase in clonality over normal scalp was evident in lesional scalp, especially alopecia totalis/universalis.

Following RNA extraction, reverse transcription yielded cDNA that acted as the sequencing template. Some clones are missing from TCRdb's copy, which holds only in-frame ones; the method was immunoSEQ multiplex PCR. The sample holds fewer than 200,000 clones, less than 70% seen once. CDR3 length: 17 residues. J lost 1 base, V lost 0 bases, and 4 bases had no gene match. From germline, CDR1 is ENHRY and CDR2 SYGVKD. Noted treatment: oral pan-JAK inhibitor, 5-10 mg twice daily. A few counts support this clone. Its specificity is unknown. Source: CD4+ T cells sorted from blood, taken at week 24, from a patient treated with tofacitinib. This chain joins TRBV10-3 and TRBJ2-2; 8 positions match TRBD1. The sequence came from a human donor with alopecia areata. CDR3 in amino acids: CAISESTGTGNTGELFF. The DNA of the CDR3 is TGTGCCATCAGTGAGTCGACCGGGACAGGGAACACCGGGGAGCTGTTTTTT.